Below are 15 T cell receptor beta chains sequenced from a single sample in a study of vaccination and CD4 T cells after COVID-19. Antigen specificity for these receptors is unknown. Cultured CD4+ T cells had their DNA profiled by the Oncomine TCR Beta short-read assay. TCRdb reprocessed the PCR reads with MiXCR, giving one entry per CDR3 protein. This table holds some 8,900 distinct CDR3 sequences, under 50% found once. Treatment here: approximately nine-day PBMC culture with coronavirus spike peptide pools or control peptides (ViraFEST assay). The unexposed donor's CD4+ T cells were collected before the COVID-19 pandemic (2011-2018). The sequenced material came from CD4+ T cells from blood, cultured in vitro. The receptors were sampled from a human donor in good health.

The chain combines TRBV27 with TRBJ2-7, with 9 bases that match TRBD1. Germline CDR1 is MNHEY and CDR2 is SMNVEV (reference sequence). Losses at the gene ends were 5 bases for V and 4 bases for J; bases not matched to a gene: 9. The CDR3 contains 15 residues. The CDR3 DNA reads as TGTGCCAGCAGTCCCCGGGACAGGGCGGCTTACGAGCAGTACTTC. It codes for CASSPRDRAAYEQYF.

The chain employs TRBV12-3 or TRBV12-4 and TRBJ2-7, with D tentatively TRBD2 (6 bases). This CDR3 is 13 amino acids long. The V end lost 0 bases, the J end lost 8 bases, and 11 bases lay between the germline ends. CDR3 amino acids: CASSLAGGRKQYF. DNA for the CDR3: TGTGCCAGCAGTTTAGCGGGGGGTCGCAAGCAGTACTTC.

J is TRBJ1-1 and V is TRBV6-1; D call uncertain. Trimming removed 8 bases from V and 11 bases from J, with 15 bases in between. Germline loops: CDR1 MNHNS, CDR2 SASEGT. This CDR3 is built from 11 residues. Written as DNA, the CDR3 is TGTGCCAGCGGACTAGTTGGGGTCGCTTTCTTT. Its protein product is CASGLVGVAFF.

CDR3 protein: CASKGRGRPSYEQYF. The CDR3 nucleotides are TGTGCCAGCAAGGGGCGGGGGCGCCCCTCCTACGAGCAGTACTTC. The gene calls are TRBV6-1 and TRBJ2-7; D might be TRBD2 (7 bases). This CDR3 is built from 15 residues. V gave up 7 bases and J gave up 0 bases, with 16 bases separating them. Germline V gene data show CDR1 as MNHNS and CDR2 as SASEGT.

The chain has TRBV19 and TRBJ2-7; perhaps TRBD2 as D (6 bases). The CDR3 is made up of 14 amino acids. Germline assignment: CDR1 LNHDA and CDR2 SQIVND (reference sequence). V was trimmed by 4 bases and J by 0 bases, leaving 10 bases between them. The CDR3 sequence is CASSKEGGSYEQYF. CDR3 DNA sequence: TGTGCCAGTAGTAAGGAGGGAGGCTCCTACGAGCAGTACTTC.

This sequence joins TRBV5-4 and TRBJ2-1, with unresolved D. Trimming removed 4 bases from V and 14 bases from J, with 25 bases in between. CDR3 length: 15 amino acids. Germline V lookup: CDR1 SGHNT, CDR2 YYREEE (reference sequence). CDR3 in amino acids: CASSPQAGSIRGKFF. CDR3 sequence (DNA): TGTGCCAGCAGCCCCCAAGCCGGTAGTATTCGTGGAAAGTTCTTC.

This clonotype was seen just once. The chain recombines TRBV6-1 with TRBJ2-2; TRBD2 matches 11 bases. This CDR3 region has 16 residues. The germline V gene encodes CDR1 MNHNS and CDR2 SASEGT. J lost 2 bases, V lost 6 bases, and 5 bases had no gene match. The CDR3 is CASRRLAGGNTGELFF. As DNA, the CDR3 is TGTGCCAGCAGGCGGCTAGCGGGGGGAAACACCGGGGAGCTGTTTTTT.

This clonotype was seen a few times. This chain links TRBV10-3 with TRBJ1-1; D is uncertain. The germline V gene encodes CDR1 ENHRY and CDR2 SYGVKD. V shed 2 bases and J shed 1 base, with 2 bases lying between them. The CDR3 runs to 12 residues. The CDR3 coding sequence is TGTGCCATCAGTGAGAGGAACACTGAAGCTTTCTTT. Protein product: CAISERNTEAFF.

The chain joins TRBV20-1 to TRBJ1-1, with D tentatively TRBD1 (5 bases). V was shortened by 3 bases and J by 5 bases, with 10 bases between the two germline ends. Germline lookup yields CDR1 DFQATT and CDR2 SNEGSKA (reference sequence). The length of the CDR3 is 12 residues. The CDR3 coding sequence is TGCAGTGCTAGGGGGCCGGTTACTGAAGCTTTCTTT. Translating gives CSARGPVTEAFF.

The chain uses TRBV19 and TRBJ1-2, with unresolved D. Trimming stripped 3 bases from V and 6 bases from J, with 14 bases between. Looked up from germline, CDR1 is LNHDA and CDR2 is SQIVND (reference sequence). The CDR3 runs to 14 residues. As DNA, the CDR3 is TGTGCCAGTAGTATGCAGTCCCACTGGGATGGCTACACCTTC. This gives the protein CASSMQSHWDGYTF.

The chain recombines TRBV20-1 with TRBJ1-5; TRBD1 agrees at 7 bases. This CDR3 contains 14 residues. J gave up 3 bases and V 6 bases, and 8 bases lay outside the gene matches. Germline CDR1 reads DFQATT; CDR2 reads SNEGSKA (reference sequence). Here the CDR3 reads CSAKGQGDNQPQHF. The CDR3 nucleotides are TGCAGTGCGAAGGGTCAGGGGGACAATCAGCCCCAGCATTTT.

This sequence joins TRBV7-6 and TRBJ1-1; unclear D gene. V was clipped by 1 base and J by 3 bases, with 9 bases between them. The CDR3 is 14 amino acids. Looked up from germline, CDR1 is SGHVS and CDR2 is FNYEAQ. CDR3 sequence: CASSLGASHTEAFF. The CDR3 DNA reads TGTGCCAGCAGCTTAGGTGCCAGTCACACTGAAGCTTTCTTT.

J is TRBJ2-3 and V is TRBV20-1; TRBD2 agrees at 12 bases. Germline loops: CDR1 DFQATT, CDR2 SNEGSKA (reference sequence). The CDR3 is 15 amino acids. V lost 2 bases, J lost 3 bases, and 3 bases stayed unmatched. Here the CDR3 DNA reads TGCAGTGCTAGACCGACTAGCGGGAGAACAGATACGCAGTATTTT. Its translation: CSARPTSGRTDTQYF.

V and J are TRBV20-1 and TRBJ2-5; either TRBD1 or TRBD2 may supply D (5 bases each). There are 14 residues in the CDR3. V was shortened by 2 bases and J by 5 bases, with 15 bases between the two germline ends. Germline V lookup: CDR1 DFQATT, CDR2 SNEGSKA (reference sequence). CDR3 region: CSARSPGAVETQYF. The CDR3 nucleotides are TGCAGTGCTAGATCGCCCGGGGCCGTGGAGACCCAGTACTTC.

This clonotype is judged large. In nucleotides, the CDR3 is TGTGCCAGCAGACCGGGAGGGGTCCCCTACGAGCAGTACTTC. The encoded protein is CASRPGGVPYEQYF. The V call is TRBV6-2 or TRBV6-3, the J call TRBJ2-7, with TRBD2 matching 8 bases. This CDR3 comprises 14 residues. Germline V gene data show CDR1 as MNHEY and CDR2 as SVGEGT. The V and J ends lost 6 bases and 2 bases, in that order; junction bases with no gene match: 6.